This record covers a single T cell receptor (beta chain). Being one base from a much bigger clone, this may be a read error. The data stem from a study of blood T cells in healthy people across ages. Per the germline V gene, CDR1 is MDHEN and CDR2 is SYDVKM. The length of the CDR3 is 14 residues. The authors ran a second PCR of about 7 to 12 cycles using a sample-barcoded 5' primer and a J-beta primer mix. A single record per CDR3 protein comes from TCRdb applying MiXCR to the 5' RACE reads. The sample has hundreds of thousands of distinct CDR3 sequences; over 40% are singletons. The V gene is TRBV28, the J gene TRBJ2-1; D may match TRBD1 or TRBD2 (5 bases each). The clonotype originates from an elderly woman in good health. Sequencing input: blood. The CDR3 spells CASGFGDGTHQQFF. DNA for the CDR3: TGTGCCAGCGGTTTCGGCGACGGGACCCACCAGCAGTTCTTC.